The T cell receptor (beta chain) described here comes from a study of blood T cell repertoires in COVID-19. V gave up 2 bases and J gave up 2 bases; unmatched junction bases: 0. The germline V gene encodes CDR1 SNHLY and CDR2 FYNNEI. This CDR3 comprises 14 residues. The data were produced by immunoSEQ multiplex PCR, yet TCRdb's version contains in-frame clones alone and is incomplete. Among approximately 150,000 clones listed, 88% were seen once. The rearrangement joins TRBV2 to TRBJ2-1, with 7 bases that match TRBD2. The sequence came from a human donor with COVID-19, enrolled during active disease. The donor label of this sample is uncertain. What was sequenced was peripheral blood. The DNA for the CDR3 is TGTGCCAGCAGTGAACTAGCGGCCTACAATGAGCAGTTCTTC. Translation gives CASSELAAYNEQFF.